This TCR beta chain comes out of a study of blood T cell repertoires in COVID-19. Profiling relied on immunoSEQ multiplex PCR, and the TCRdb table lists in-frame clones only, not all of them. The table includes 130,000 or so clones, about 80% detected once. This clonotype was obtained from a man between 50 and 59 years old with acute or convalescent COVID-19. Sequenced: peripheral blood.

In DNA, the CDR3 is TGCGCCAGCAGCTTGAATCCCGGTCAGCCCCAGCATTTT. Translating gives CASSLNPGQPQHF. The J gene is TRBJ1-5, the V gene TRBV5-1; no clear D. Trimming shortened V by 1 base and J by 6 bases, and 8 bases separated the two germline ends. CDR1 is SGHRS and CDR2 is YFSETQ in the germline V gene. The CDR3 has 13 residues.